Below, 25 T cell receptor beta chains from the same sample are listed, as sequenced in a study of control samples from healthy donors and cancer patients. Produced via immunoSEQ multiplex PCR; TCRdb's table is partial and in-frame only. The sample records roughly 100,000 clones, roughly four fifths being singletons. Source material: blood. Receptors were obtained from a woman aged 50 to 65 in good health.

Turning to this clone: At one boundary the junction diverges from the germline segment, which might be a read error. The chain has TRBV6-1 and TRBJ2-1, with a possible D match to TRBD1 (7 bases). Germline V gene data show CDR1 as MNHNS and CDR2 as SASEGT. The CDR3 has 15 residues. The CDR3 loop reads CASREASGGSNEQFF. The CDR3 DNA reads as TGTGCCAGCAGGGAAGCATCAGGGGGGAGCAATGAGCAGTTCTTC.

The chain links TRBV5-4 to TRBJ2-5; TRBD2 matches 8 bases. The junction had 4 bases not matched to a gene; V was cut back by 2 bases and J by 4 bases. Looked up from germline, CDR1 is SGHNT and CDR2 is YYREEE (reference sequence). The CDR3 contains 14 residues. CDR3 region: CASSFSGGGETQYF. The CDR3 DNA follows: TGTGCCAGCAGCTTCAGCGGGGGTGGAGAGACCCAGTACTTC. Using reference TRBV5-4 and TRBJ2-5 for the parts outside the CDR3, the full variable domain is ETGVTQSPTHLIKTRGQQVTLRCSSQSGHNTVSWYQQALGQGPQFIFQYYREEENGRGNFPPRFSGLQFPNYSSELNVNALELDDSALYLCASSFSGGGETQYFGPGTRLLVL.

The chain is built from TRBV7-2 and TRBJ2-3; the D gene is possibly TRBD1 (6 bases). Germline loops: CDR1 SGHTA, CDR2 FQGNSA. The CDR3 sequence is 14 residues long. The V end was cut by 8 bases, the J end by 6 bases, with 18 bases between. In nucleotides, the CDR3 is TGTGCCAGCGCCCAACAGGACAGCCGGGATACGCAGTATTTT. It translates to CASAQQDSRDTQYF.

This clone appeared once. The chain joins TRBV5-4 to TRBJ2-5; TRBD2 is a possible D gene (6 bases). The CDR3 covers 14 residues. Trimming cost V 0 bases and J 3 bases, with 9 bases left between them. CDR1 is SGHNT and CDR2 is YYREEE in the germline V gene (reference sequence). The CDR3 loop is CASSLGSGEETQYF. The CDR3 nucleotides are TGTGCCAGCAGCTTGGGTAGCGGAGAAGAGACCCAGTACTTC. The variable domain in full, with the rest retrieved from reference TRBV5-4 and TRBJ2-5, is ETGVTQSPTHLIKTRGQQVTLRCSSQSGHNTVSWYQQALGQGPQFIFQYYREEENGRGNFPPRFSGLQFPNYSSELNVNALELDDSALYLCASSLGSGEETQYFGPGTRLLVL.

The chain uses TRBV5-1 and TRBJ1-4, with TRBD1 as a possible D gene (6 bases). Germline assignment: CDR1 SGHRS and CDR2 YFSETQ. CDR3 length equals 14 residues. Between the trimmed V and J ends, which lost 8 bases and 6 bases, there was a span of 17 bases. The CDR3 DNA reads TGCGCCAGTAAAAACCGGGACACAGATGAAAAACTGTTTTTT. Encoded protein: CASKNRDTDEKLFF.

This rearrangement joins TRBV3-1 (or the pseudogene TRBV3-2) to TRBJ2-1; D gene unclear. Between the trimmed V and J ends, which lost 4 bases and 0 bases, there was a span of 13 bases. Germline V gene sequence: CDR1 LGHDT, CDR2 YNNKEL (reference sequence). The CDR3 has 16 amino acids. CDR3 residues: CASSPKHLSSYNEQFF. The CDR3, as DNA: TGTGCCAGCAGCCCTAAGCACCTGAGCTCCTACAATGAGCAGTTCTTC.

The chain recombines TRBV4-1 with TRBJ1-5; D gene unclear. Trimming pared 2 bases from V and 7 bases from J, leaving 15 bases between. Germline CDR1 MGHRA, CDR2 YSYEKL. This CDR3 is built from 15 residues. Written as DNA, the CDR3 is TGCGCCAGCAGCCAATCGGGCCACTCCGGACAGCCCCAGCATTTT. Translated: CASSQSGHSGQPQHF.

The gene calls are TRBV2 and TRBJ1-1; no clear D. The V end lost 2 bases, the J end lost 4 bases, and 11 bases lay between the germline ends. CDR1 SNHLY and CDR2 FYNNEI come from the germline V gene. The CDR3 covers 14 residues. CDR3 protein: CASSEPPEITEAFF. DNA for the CDR3: TGTGCCAGCAGTGAACCGCCGGAGATCACTGAAGCTTTCTTT.

This chain connects TRBV9 to TRBJ2-3; no clear D. Germline V gene sequence: CDR1 SGDLS, CDR2 YYNGEE. The V gene lost 0 bases and the J gene lost 4 bases, with 9 bases spanning the gap. CDR3 length: 14 residues. In DNA, the CDR3 is TGTGCCAGCAGCGTAGACGGCGGCGCAGATACGCAGTATTTT. Translating it yields CASSVDGGADTQYF.

The chain employs TRBV5-4 and TRBJ2-7, with no clear D. Trimming took off 4 bases at V and 3 bases at J, with 11 bases between the two ends. The CDR3 loop spans 13 amino acids. The germline CDR1 and CDR2 sequences are SGHNT and YYREEE (reference sequence). CDR3 protein: CASSLDGYYEQYF. Here the CDR3 DNA reads TGTGCCAGCAGCCTGGACGGTTACTACGAGCAGTACTTC. Supplemented by reference TRBV5-4 and TRBJ2-7, the full variable domain reads ETGVTQSPTHLIKTRGQQVTLRCSSQSGHNTVSWYQQALGQGPQFIFQYYREEENGRGNFPPRFSGLQFPNYSSELNVNALELDDSALYLCASSLDGYYEQYFGPGTRLTVT.

V and J are TRBV3-1 (or the pseudogene TRBV3-2) and TRBJ2-2, with 15 bases matching TRBD2. Germline loops: CDR1 LGHDT, CDR2 YNNKEL (reference sequence). The CDR3 has 15 residues. V was pared by 6 bases and J by 7 bases, with 3 bases of the junction left unmatched. Here the CDR3 reads CASRGLAGGHGELFF. In DNA form, the CDR3 reads TGTGCCAGCAGGGGACTAGCGGGAGGTCACGGGGAGCTGTTTTTT.

The chain uses TRBV4-3 and TRBJ2-5; D perhaps matches TRBD2 (5 bases). Trimming removed 4 bases at V and 3 bases at J, with 9 bases between. The length of the CDR3 is 13 residues. Germline values: CDR1 LGHNA, CDR2 YSLEER. CDR3 residues: CASSRRGEETQYF. CDR3 in DNA: TGCGCCAGCAGCCGCCGGGGTGAAGAGACCCAGTACTTC.

The V call is TRBV19, the J call TRBJ1-6, with a tentative D call TRBD1 (6 bases). Trimming removed 4 bases at V and 10 bases at J, with 11 bases between. This CDR3 contains 13 residues. Germline V gene data show CDR1 as LNHDA and CDR2 as SQIVND (reference sequence). CDR3 region: CASSTRGRSPLHF. DNA for the CDR3: TGTGCCAGTAGTACCAGGGGTCGGTCACCCCTCCACTTT.

The chain is built from TRBV7-8 and TRBJ1-5; maybe TRBD1 (6 bases). V was clipped by 4 bases and J by 0 bases, with 10 bases between them. This CDR3 contains 15 residues. Germline CDR1 and CDR2: SGHVS and FQNEAQ. The CDR3 DNA reads as TGTGCCAGCAGCTCGTACAGGGATAGCAATCAGCCCCAGCATTTT. Protein sequence: CASSSYRDSNQPQHF.

The chain joins TRBV11-2 to TRBJ2-1, with a tentative D call TRBD2 (5 bases). CDR3 length: 14 residues. Germline loops: CDR1 SGHAT, CDR2 FQNNGV. Trimming left V 0 bases short and J 8 bases short, with 11 bases between. The CDR3 bases are TGTGCCAGCAGCTTAGATGCCGGGGTCCATGAGCAGTTCTTC. It codes for CASSLDAGVHEQFF.

This clone has a single count. The chain employs TRBV28 and TRBJ1-4; 8 nucleotides line up with TRBD1. Trimming removed 5 bases from V and 6 bases from J; junction bases left unmatched: 5. Germline CDR1 MDHEN, CDR2 SYDVKM. CDR3 size: 14 residues. The CDR3: CASSGTGGDEKLFF. CDR3 nucleotide sequence: TGTGCCAGCAGTGGGACAGGTGGGGATGAAAAACTGTTTTTT.

This chain joins TRBV19 and TRBJ2-1; the match to TRBD2 covers 14 bases. Per germline, CDR1 LNHDA and CDR2 SQIVND (reference sequence). This CDR3 has 16 residues. Germline trimming cut 0 bases from V and 16 bases from J; bases unmatched to any gene: 11. Here the CDR3 reads CASSIDGLAGGSRQFF. Here the CDR3 DNA reads TGTGCCAGTAGTATAGATGGACTAGCGGGAGGCTCACGTCAATTCTTC.

The chain has TRBV7-9 and TRBJ2-7, with D possibly being TRBD2 (5 bases). CDR3 length: 14 amino acids. Trimming stripped 5 bases from V and 6 bases from J, with 17 bases between. Germline V gene lookup returns CDR1 SEHNR and CDR2 FQNEAQ (reference sequence). The CDR3 DNA sequence: TGTGCCAGCAGCCCCGCGGGTAATCGGGGCGAGCAGTACTTC. It is translated as CASSPAGNRGEQYF.

This clone showed up just once. The V call is TRBV4-2, the J call TRBJ1-1, with D possibly matching TRBD1 (5 bases). V lost 2 bases, J lost 11 bases, and 21 bases lay in between. Germline V CDR1 and CDR2: LGHNA, YNFKEQ. CDR3 length equals 15 residues. The CDR3 loop is CASSQYRLVGVAAFF. The CDR3 bases are TGTGCCAGCAGCCAATATCGGTTGGTAGGGGTGGCGGCTTTCTTT.

The chain carries TRBV9 and TRBJ1-2; the D is unclear. The CDR3 length is 14 residues. Germline V gene data show CDR1 as SGDLS and CDR2 as YYNGEE. V was trimmed by 0 bases and J by 2 bases, leaving 8 bases between them. The CDR3 region is CASSVDRRNYGYTF. DNA of the CDR3: TGTGCCAGCAGCGTAGACAGAAGAAACTATGGCTACACCTTC.

The chain links TRBV3-1 (or the pseudogene TRBV3-2) to TRBJ2-7; maybe TRBD1 (5 bases). V was trimmed by 1 base and J by 3 bases, leaving 16 bases between them. CDR1 and CDR2 (germline): LGHDT, YNNKEL (reference sequence). The CDR3 is 16 amino acids. The CDR3 protein is CASSQGKQGLCYEQYF. The CDR3 DNA reads TGTGCCAGCAGCCAAGGAAAGCAGGGTCTATGCTACGAGCAGTACTTC.

The rearrangement uses TRBV5-4 and TRBJ2-7, with 7 bases fitting TRBD1. The CDR3 sequence is 14 residues long. Germline-derived CDR1 and CDR2 are SGHNT and YYREEE (reference sequence). V dropped 1 base and J dropped 5; count of bases not matched to a gene: 6. The DNA for the CDR3 is TGTGCCAGCAGCTTGACAGGGGTGAGAAACGAGCAGTACTTC. Its translation is CASSLTGVRNEQYF.

The sample holds a few counts of this clone. V is TRBV9 and J is TRBJ2-5, with 7 bases matching TRBD1. V shed 0 bases and J 3 bases; nucleotides not matched to a gene: 14. Per the germline V gene, CDR1 is SGDLS and CDR2 is YYNGEE. This CDR3 region has 18 residues. CDR3 sequence: CASSVGQGRPTSEETQYF. The CDR3 nucleotides are TGTGCCAGCAGCGTAGGACAGGGTCGCCCGACGTCCGAAGAGACCCAGTACTTC.

This clone appeared a few times. The chain recombines TRBV5-8 with TRBJ1-5; D might be TRBD1 (5 bases). CDR1 SGHTS and CDR2 YDEGEE come from the germline V gene. With 7 bases removed from V and 6 bases from J, the gap between germline ends came to 11 bases. This CDR3 has 12 amino acids. DNA of the CDR3: TGTGCCAGCCTCTCGGGGCTTCAGCCCCAGCATTTT. As protein: CASLSGLQPQHF.

The rearrangement joins TRBV3-1 (or the pseudogene TRBV3-2) to TRBJ2-7; weak D call: TRBD2 (5 bases). The CDR3 extends over 12 amino acids. The V gene's germline CDR1 is LGHDT and CDR2 YNNKEL (reference sequence). V was clipped by 0 bases and J by 6 bases, with 6 bases between them. CDR3 coding DNA: TGTGCCAGCAGCCAAGAAGCGGCCGAGCAGTACTTC. Translated: CASSQEAAEQYF.